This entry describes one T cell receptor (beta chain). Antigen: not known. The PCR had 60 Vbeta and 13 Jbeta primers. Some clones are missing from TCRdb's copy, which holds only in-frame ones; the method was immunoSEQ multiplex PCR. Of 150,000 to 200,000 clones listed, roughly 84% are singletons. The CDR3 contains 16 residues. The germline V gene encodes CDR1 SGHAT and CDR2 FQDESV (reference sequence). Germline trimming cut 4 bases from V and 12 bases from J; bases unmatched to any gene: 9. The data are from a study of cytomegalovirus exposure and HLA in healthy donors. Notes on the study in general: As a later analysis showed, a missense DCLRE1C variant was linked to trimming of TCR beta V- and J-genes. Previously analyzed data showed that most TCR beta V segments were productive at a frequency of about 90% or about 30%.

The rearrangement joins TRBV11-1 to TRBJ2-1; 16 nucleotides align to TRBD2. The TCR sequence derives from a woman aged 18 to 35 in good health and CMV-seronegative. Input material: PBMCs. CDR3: CASSSGTSGGAGRQFF. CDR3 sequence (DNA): TGTGCCAGCAGCTCCGGGACTAGCGGGGGGGCCGGACGGCAGTTCTTC.